This T cell receptor beta chain was recorded in a study of blood T cell repertoires in COVID-19. This CDR3 is 14 amino acids long. Germline CDR1 is SGHRS and CDR2 is YFSETQ. V gave up 0 bases and J gave up 8 bases, with 14 bases separating them. Some clones are missing from TCRdb's copy, which holds only in-frame ones; the method was immunoSEQ multiplex PCR. In the table there are 200,000 to 300,000 clones, around nine tenths of which are singletons. Participants were placed into cohorts based on the clinical history they reported. The sample comprised PBMCs or T cells enriched from blood (not recorded which). This TCR was recovered from a young woman who had recovered from COVID-19. The chain joins TRBV5-1 to TRBJ1-2; D unclear. This chain's CDR3 is CASSLADSTSGYTF. In DNA form, the CDR3 reads TGCGCCAGCAGCTTGGCAGACTCGACTAGCGGCTACACCTTC.